The rows below give T cell receptor beta chains drawn from one sample of a study of T cell responses to AZD1222 COVID-19 vaccine. Libraries were prepared by immunoSEQ multiplex PCR; TCRdb keeps only in-frame clonotypes and omits some of them. The sample records 130,000 or so clones, 88% being singletons. Here the sequenced sample was peripheral blood, taken 28 days after the second AZD1222 dose. The receptors stem from an adult who received the AZD1222 COVID-19 vaccine. CDR3s include the opening cysteine and the closing phenylalanine or tryptophan. Each record gives: D gene, V gene, J gene, clone size, CDR3 DNA, CDR3 protein. D genes are given only for firm matches. The listing skips clone size in some rows; elsewhere it reads once, few, many or a size class.

NA	TRBV2	TRBJ2-4	NA	TGTGCCAGCAGTGAAGCCACAGGGTCGAAGCACATTCAGTACTTC	CASSEATGSKHIQYF
TRBD1	TRBV10-3	TRBJ1-6	once	TGTGCCATCAGTGCGGGACAGGGGAGCAATTCACCCCTCCACTTT	CAISAGQGSNSPLHF
NA	TRBV7-9	TRBJ2-7	NA	TGTGCCAGCAGCTTTGGACAGTACGAGCAGTACTTC	CASSFGQYEQYF
TRBD1	TRBV12-3/TRBV12-4	TRBJ2-5	NA	TGTGCCAGCAGGGGGACAGCCCAAGAGACCCAGTACTTC	CASRGTAQETQYF
NA	TRBV6-1	TRBJ2-7	NA	TGTGCCAGCAGTGAAGCGCGGAGAAGTCCTCGGGAGCAGTACTTC	CASSEARRSPREQYF
NA	TRBV5-1	TRBJ1-1	NA	TGCGCCAGCACCGACAGGTTAGATGGCACTGAAGCTTTCTTT	CASTDRLDGTEAFF
NA	TRBV5-4	TRBJ1-6	few	TGTGCCAGCACCGTAGGGGGGGGCGGTGGTTCACCCCTCCACTTT	CASTVGGGGGSPLHF
NA	TRBV3-1/TRBV3-2	TRBJ2-5	NA	TGTGCCAGCAGCCCCAGCGCGGCGGGAGAGACCCAGTACTTC	CASSPSAAGETQYF
NA	TRBV2	TRBJ1-5	NA	TGTGCCAGCCGAAGGGGCTACAGGCGTAGCAATCAGCCCCAGCATTTT	CASRRGYRRSNQPQHF
TRBD2	TRBV27	TRBJ2-5	NA	TGTGCCAGCACCGCGAGCGGGAGGGGAGAGACCCAGTACTTC	CASTASGRGETQYF
TRBD2	TRBV7-8	TRBJ2-7	NA	TGTGCCAGCAGCTCTCCCTCCTTACTAGCGGGAGGAGGTGAGCAGTACTTC	CASSSPSLLAGGGEQYF
NA	TRBV29-1	TRBJ2-6	NA	TGCAGCGTTGCTGGGGCCAACGTCCTGACTTTC	CSVAGANVLTF
NA	TRBV6-1	TRBJ2-2	NA	TGTGCCAGCACCCGACAGAATCGGGCCGGGGAGCTGTTTTTT	CASTRQNRAGELFF
TRBD1	TRBV28	TRBJ2-7	NA	TGTGCCAGCAGTTTATTACGGGACAGGGTAGCCGAGCAGTACTTC	CASSLLRDRVAEQYF
NA	TRBV7-8	TRBJ2-5	once	TGTGCCAGCAGTCCGGGGGAGACCCAGTACTTC	CASSPGETQYF
TRBD1	TRBV7-6	TRBJ1-3	NA	TGTGCCAGCAGCCGACAGGGGGGAGGTGGAAACACCATATATTTT	CASSRQGGGGNTIYF
NA	TRBV29-1	TRBJ1-1	NA	TGCAGCGTTGAAGATCACGCGAACACTGAAGCTTTCTTT	CSVEDHANTEAFF
NA	TRBV11-1	TRBJ2-3	NA	TGTGCCAGCAGCACGTCTTCGGGGATGACAGATACGCAGTATTTT	CASSTSSGMTDTQYF
NA	TRBV7-8	TRBJ2-7	NA	TGTGCCAGCAGCTTAGGCAGGGTCTCCTACGAGCAGTACTTC	CASSLGRVSYEQYF
TRBD1	TRBV5-1	TRBJ1-3	NA	TGCGCCAGCAGCTTGTTCAGGGGGGCTGGAAACACCATATATTTT	CASSLFRGAGNTIYF
TRBD2	TRBV7-6	TRBJ2-7	NA	TGTGCCAGCAGCCCCCAACTAGCGGGATTTTCCTACGAGCAGTACTTC	CASSPQLAGFSYEQYF
NA	TRBV6-5	TRBJ1-4	NA	TGTGCCAGCAGACAGGGACACCGTAATGAAAAACTGTTTTTT	CASRQGHRNEKLFF
NA	TRBV5-1	TRBJ1-4	NA	TGCGCCAGCAGCCTCGGGGGTTCCACTAATGAAAAACTGTTTTTT	CASSLGGSTNEKLFF
NA	TRBV2	TRBJ2-7	NA	TGTGCCAGCAGGAGGGGGGCCGGGCGGCCCTACGAGCAGTACTTC	CASRRGAGRPYEQYF
NA	TRBV7-2	TRBJ1-1	NA	TGTGCCAGCAGCTCGATGGGGGCGAGGACTGAAGCTTTCTTT	CASSSMGARTEAFF
NA	TRBV4-1	TRBJ2-7	once	TGCGCCAGCAGCCACCCCCTTCTTGGAGAGTACGAGCAGTACTTC	CASSHPLLGEYEQYF
NA	TRBV30	TRBJ1-5	NA	TGTGCCTGGGACGGCGGCTATAGCAATCAGCCCCAGCATTTT	CAWDGGYSNQPQHF
TRBD1	TRBV4-2	TRBJ1-2	NA	TGTGCCAGCAGCCTTAAGGACAGGGGGGAAAACTATGGCTACACCTTC	CASSLKDRGENYGYTF
NA	TRBV19	TRBJ2-7	NA	TGTGCCAGCGGGAACGGGCAGGGAAGCTACGAGCAGTACTTC	CASGNGQGSYEQYF
NA	TRBV12-5	TRBJ1-2	NA	TGTGCTAGTGGTTTGGCCACGGAACATCCTAACACCTTC	CASGLATEHPNTF
TRBD2	TRBV29-1	TRBJ2-1	NA	TGCAGCGTTGAGGGACTAGCGGCTTACAATGAGCAGTTCTTC	CSVEGLAAYNEQFF
NA	TRBV27	TRBJ1-6	NA	TGTGCCAGCAGTTTAGGCGGGAATTCACCCCTCCACTTT	CASSLGGNSPLHF
NA	TRBV3-1/TRBV3-2	TRBJ1-5	NA	TGTGCCAGCAGCCAAGAGGCAGGGAGTCAGCCCCAGCATTTT	CASSQEAGSQPQHF
NA	TRBV6-5	TRBJ2-5	NA	TGTGCCAGCAGAAGGACAAGTCAAGAGACCCAGTACTTC	CASRRTSQETQYF
NA	TRBV28	TRBJ2-1	NA	TGTGCCAGCGGGAGATCATACAATGAGCAGTTCTTC	CASGRSYNEQFF
NA	TRBV4-2	TRBJ1-4	few	TGTGCCAGCAGCCCAGACGGGACGATAAATGAAAAACTGTTTTTT	CASSPDGTINEKLFF
NA	TRBV5-5	TRBJ1-6	NA	TGTGCCAGCAGCTACACAAAAACAGGGCTGGTTTCACCCCTCCACTTT	CASSYTKTGLVSPLHF
TRBD2	TRBV27	TRBJ2-3	few	TGTGCCAGCAGTTTATCGTCCAGCGGGAGTTGGAGAGATACGCAGTATTTT	CASSLSSSGSWRDTQYF
NA	TRBV11-1	TRBJ1-2	NA	TGTGCCAGCAGCTTAGTGGGGGAGTTTGGCTACACCTTC	CASSLVGEFGYTF
NA	TRBV6-6	TRBJ1-5	NA	TGTGCCAGCAGTTACGATCTCTTAGCGGACCAGCCCCAGCATTTT	CASSYDLLADQPQHF
TRBD1	TRBV18	TRBJ1-4	NA	TGTGCCAGCAAGCGGCTACAGGGGGCCGAAGAAAAACTGTTTTTT	CASKRLQGAEEKLFF
NA	TRBV6-5	TRBJ1-4	NA	TGTGCCAGCAGTTACAGGGGGTCGGCTAATGAAAAACTGTTTTTT	CASSYRGSANEKLFF
NA	TRBV5-1	TRBJ1-1	NA	TGCGCCAGCAGCTTGGACGCCCAGGGTCGGACTGAAGCTTTCTTT	CASSLDAQGRTEAFF
TRBD1	TRBV5-1	TRBJ1-5	NA	TGCGCCAGCAGCCCAGACTCAGGGGGGGGTCAGCCCCAGCATTTT	CASSPDSGGGQPQHF
TRBD1	TRBV9	TRBJ2-1	NA	TGTGCCAGCAGCGTAGGGACAGGAGATGAGCAGTTCTTC	CASSVGTGDEQFF
NA	TRBV3-1/TRBV3-2	TRBJ2-7	NA	TGTGCCAGCAGCCAAGACAGGGTTTCCTACGAGCAGTACTTC	CASSQDRVSYEQYF